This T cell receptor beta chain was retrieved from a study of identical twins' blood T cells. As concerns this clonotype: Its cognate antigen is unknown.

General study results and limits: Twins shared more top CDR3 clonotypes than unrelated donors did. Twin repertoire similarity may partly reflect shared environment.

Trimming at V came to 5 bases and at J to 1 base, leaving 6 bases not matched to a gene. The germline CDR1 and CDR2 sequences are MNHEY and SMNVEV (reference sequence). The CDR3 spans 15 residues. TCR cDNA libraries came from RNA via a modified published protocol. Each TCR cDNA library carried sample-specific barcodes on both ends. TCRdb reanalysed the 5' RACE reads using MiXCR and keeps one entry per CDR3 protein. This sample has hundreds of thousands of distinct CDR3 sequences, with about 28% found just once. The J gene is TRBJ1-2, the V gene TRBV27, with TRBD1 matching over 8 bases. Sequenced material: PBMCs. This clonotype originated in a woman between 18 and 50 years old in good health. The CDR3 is CASSRDRSLNYGYTF. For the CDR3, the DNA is TGTGCCAGCAGTCGGGACAGGTCCCTTAACTATGGCTACACCTTC.